This T cell receptor (beta chain) was captured in a study of shared clonotypes between healthy human individuals (dated by TCRdb to the early 2020s). Regarding the research as a whole: A couple of women and a few men aged 18 to 49 years were included in the cohort. The study deeply sequenced blood TCR repertoires of roughly five healthy adults to estimate repertoire size and the extent of clonotype sharing between individuals. For each donor, three plates each were used for CD4 naive and CD4 memory, two plates were used for CD8 naive, and one plate was used for CD8 memory. Leukapheresis yielded between about 0.94 and 9 billion PBMCs per donor. To increase sequencing depth and limit assay-specific biases, different laboratories used diverse techniques to prepare libraries and sequence TCR repertoires.

Donors were healthy HIV-negative adults with no recently reported acute infections or vaccinations. Only Caucasian adults living in Nashville, Tennessee, USA were represented among the donors. CD8 memory samples combined magnetically selected CD45RO+ cells with CCR7-negative CD45RA+ effector memory (TemRA) cells. After blood collection by leukapheresis, PBMCs were isolated using Ficoll-Histopaque density gradient centrifugation and then cryopreserved in the vapor phase of liquid nitrogen. Analytical flow cytometry was used to check the purity and quantity of every magnetically sorted T cell population. From each sorted fraction, genomic DNA was isolated and quantified by UV absorbance on a Nanodrop 2000c. What the work shows at the level of the full study, not this receptor alone: Only blood was sampled, and tissue TCR repertoires likely differ from those in blood. Estimated clonotype richness was generally larger for naive than for memory subsets. Pairwise subsampling indicated that sequencing depth was expected to affect the degree of clonotype sharing among donors. Because the study included only a small number of donors, the genetic and exposure-history diversity represented was limited. When several donors were compared, the shared fraction of clonotypes was around 4.6% for naive CD4, 3.5% for naive CD8, about 2.4% for memory CD4, and roughly 0.43% for memory CD8. Clonotypes shared by all four sorted-subset donors showed higher generation probabilities than non-shared clonotypes. Rarefaction of sorted-subset datasets indicated incomplete sequencing despite the large sequencing depth.

Using the deep immunoSEQ assay, TCR CDR3 regions were amplified from genomic DNA by multiplex PCR. Genomic DNA extracted from each cell subset was distributed evenly over all wells of several immunoSEQ 96-well plates, and each plate served as one replicate. For sorted subsets, roughly 200 ng of genomic DNA, equivalent to 25,000 to 30,000 T cell genomes, went into each replicate PCR. Purified libraries were quantified with a Qubit 3.0 fluorometer, sized on a Bioanalyzer 2100, and re-quantified with the KAPA Library Quantification kit. Each immunoSEQ 96-well plate was sequenced on its own single-read 150-cycle Illumina NextSeq 550 flow cell. Processing in the source paper ran as follows. Because the immunoSEQ output held only junctional sequences and lacked quality scores, the filtering could not match the filtering applied to full-length reads. To assign V/J genes and CDR3, sequences were annotated against IMGT germline references using PyIR, a Python wrapper for IgBLAST v1.9. Reads with weak V/J assignments (E-value above 1e-6), missing CDR3, stop codons, out-of-frame junctions, or ambiguous translated residues were removed. V3J clonotypes were defined as sequences sharing the same inferred V gene, J gene, and CDR3 amino acid sequence. Percentage overlap between repertoires was computed as shared unique clonotypes divided by the size of the smaller repertoire. Three approaches were used to assess repertoire richness: RTK rarefaction, the Chao1 estimator, and Recon v2.1 estimates of unobserved clonotypes. OLGA was used to compute generation probabilities for all TCRbeta clonotypes that the gDNA method yielded from four donors. TCRdb carries this immuneACCESS record with in-frame sequences only. Its versions omit some clonotypes, under half of them owing to an unresolved V gene in the studies checked, with the rest unexplained. V, J and clone size were drawn from that table, and D and trimming were deduced from the DNA. Within this sample are about 110,000 clones, with around 68% of them counted one time only. The ten top clones hold over 20% of the sample.

In the germline V gene, CDR1 corresponds to SNHLY and CDR2 to FYNNEI. V was cut back by 7 bases and J by 6 bases, leaving a gap of 9 bases between them. Counted from cysteine to phenylalanine, this CDR3 has 11 amino acids. The only DNA kept is the CDR3, 33 bases in frame from the first base. There are many counts of this clone. This receptor's antigen is unknown. There are no base qualities to consult, and no much larger clone falls within one base. This sequence uses TRBV2 and TRBJ2-5; a weak D assignment points to TRBD1 (5 bases agree). Sequenced: memory CD8+ T cells sorted from blood. The sample's cell subset or site label, in plain terms: CD45RO+ cells pooled with CCR7-negative TemRA cells. The clonotype was recovered from a woman in her twenties or thirties in good health. The nucleotides are TGTGCCAGCATGACAGAGCAGACCCAGTACTTC. This yields the protein CASMTEQTQYF.